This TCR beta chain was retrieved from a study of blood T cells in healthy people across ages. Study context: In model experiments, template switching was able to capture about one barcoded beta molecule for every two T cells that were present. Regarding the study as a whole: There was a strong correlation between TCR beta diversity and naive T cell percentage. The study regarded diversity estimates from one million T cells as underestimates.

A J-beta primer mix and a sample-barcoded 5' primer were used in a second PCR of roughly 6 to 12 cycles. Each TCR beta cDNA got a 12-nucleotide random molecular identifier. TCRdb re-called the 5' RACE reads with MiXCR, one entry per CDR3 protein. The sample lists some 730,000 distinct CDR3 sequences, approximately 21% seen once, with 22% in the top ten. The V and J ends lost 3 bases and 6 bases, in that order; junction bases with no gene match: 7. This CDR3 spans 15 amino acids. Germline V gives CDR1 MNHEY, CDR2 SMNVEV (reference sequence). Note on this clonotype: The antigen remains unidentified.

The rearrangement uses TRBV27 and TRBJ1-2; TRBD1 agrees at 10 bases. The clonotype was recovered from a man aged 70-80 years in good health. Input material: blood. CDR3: CASSFFPDRGNGYTF. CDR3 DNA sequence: TGTGCCAGCAGTTTCTTTCCGGACAGGGGGAATGGCTACACCTTC.